Each of the 15 T cell receptor beta chains below was sequenced from the same sample in a study of CD8+CD57+ T cells in acquired aplastic anemia. CDR3 and TCR beta VDJ profiling relied on genomic DNA as the template. TCRdb analysed the reads with MiXCR anew, one entry per CDR3 protein. This table holds some 150,000 distinct CDR3 sequences, 71% found once. Patients chosen for sequencing had shown CD8+CD57+ cell expansion by flow cytometry. What was sequenced was sorted CD4+, CD8+, or CD8+CD57+ T cells (not recorded which) from PBMCs. The receptors derive from a human donor with aplastic anemia.

J is TRBJ2-7 and V is TRBV9; D is uncertain. Germline lookup yields CDR1 SGDLS and CDR2 YYNGEE. Trimming removed 1 base from V and 3 bases from J, with 11 bases in between. The CDR3 runs 14 residues. CDR3 sequence reads: CASSVTDGDYEQYF. CDR3 sequence (DNA): TGTGCCAGCAGCGTAACCGACGGCGACTACGAGCAGTACTTC.

J is TRBJ1-5 and V is TRBV7-2; the match to TRBD1 covers 7 bases. The CDR3 has 17 amino acids. Trimming took 5 bases from V and 4 from J; bases not matched to a gene: 14. Germline values: CDR1 SGHTA, CDR2 FQGNSA. The CDR3 reads CASSVWEGGSSNQPQHF. The CDR3 bases are TGTGCCAGCAGCGTATGGGAAGGGGGCAGTTCAAATCAGCCCCAGCATTTT.

This chain joins TRBV5-6 and TRBJ1-2, with no clear D. V lost 2 bases and J 3 bases, leaving 8 bases between the germline ends. CDR1 and CDR2 (germline): SGHDT, YYEEEE. The CDR3 length is 13 residues. The CDR3 spells CASSLSEYYGYTF. As DNA, the CDR3 is TGTGCCAGCAGCTTATCGGAGTACTATGGCTACACCTTC.

The chain carries TRBV10-3 and TRBJ2-7; D possibly corresponds to TRBD1 (6 bases). The germline CDR1 and CDR2 sequences are ENHRY and SYGVKD. This CDR3 has 19 residues. The V gene lost 4 bases and the J gene lost 0 bases, with 25 bases spanning the gap. In DNA, the CDR3 is TGTGCCATCAGTGCTAGAGAACTTTTTGGCAGGGGAAGCTCCTACGAGCAGTACTTC. It yields the protein CAISARELFGRGSSYEQYF.

The sample holds one count of this clonotype. The chain uses TRBV27 and TRBJ1-2; a weak D match, TRBD1 (6 bases). The V and J ends lost 5 bases and 3 bases respectively, with 7 bases between them. Germline CDR1 reads MNHEY; CDR2 reads SMNVEV (reference sequence). The CDR3 runs 12 residues. CDR3 DNA sequence: TGTGCCAGCAGTGGACAGTACTATGGCTACACCTTC. Translating it yields CASSGQYYGYTF.

The gene calls are TRBV10-3 and TRBJ1-2; D may be TRBD1 (5 bases). The germline CDR1 and CDR2 sequences are ENHRY and SYGVKD. Trimming stripped 10 bases from V and 4 bases from J, with 13 bases between. The CDR3 has 12 amino acids. As DNA, the CDR3 is TGTGCCACCGCGGTACAGGTCTATGGCTACACCTTC. Translating gives CATAVQVYGYTF.

A few counts support this clonotype. The chain couples TRBV7-6 to TRBJ2-1, with 7 bases aligning to TRBD2. The CDR3 has 15 amino acids. V lost 3 bases and J lost 2; bases outside the gene matches: 4. Germline CDR1 reads SGHVS; CDR2 reads FNYEAQ. CDR3 DNA: TGTGCCAGCAGCTTGACTAGCATCGCCTACAATGAGCAGTTCTTC. This codes for CASSLTSIAYNEQFF. The full variable domain, with the rest looked up from reference TRBV7-6 and TRBJ2-1, is GAGVSQSPRYKVTKRGQDVALRCDPISGHVSLYWYRQALGQGPEFLTYFNYEAQQDKSGLPNDRFSAERPEGSISTLTIQRTEQRDSAMYRCASSLTSIAYNEQFFGPGTRLTVL.

The chain links TRBV25-1 to TRBJ2-2; maybe TRBD2 (7 bases). V shed 3 bases and J shed 6 bases, with 20 bases lying between them. The CDR3 runs to 17 residues. Germline loops: CDR1 MGHDK, CDR2 SYGVNS. DNA of the CDR3: TGTGCCAGCAGTGATCCGGGGGGCGGCGCCACCGCCGGGGAGCTGTTTTTT. Protein product: CASSDPGGGATAGELFF. Combining the CDR3 with reference TRBV25-1 and TRBJ2-2 gives the whole variable domain EADIYQTPRYLVIGTGKKITLECSQTMGHDKMYWYQQDPGMELHLIHYSYGVNSTEKGDLSSESTVSRIRTEHFPLTLESARPSHTSQYLCASSDPGGGATAGELFFGEGSRLTVL.

There are a few counts of this clonotype. DNA for the CDR3: TGTGCCAGCAGTTCGACAGGGGGGAACTACGAGCAGTACTTC. It codes for CASSSTGGNYEQYF. The chain couples TRBV6-2 or TRBV6-3 to TRBJ2-7; 9 bases are a match to TRBD1. This CDR3 region has 14 residues. J was trimmed by 3 bases and V by 4 bases; bases with no gene match: 4. The germline V gene has CDR1 MNHEY and CDR2 SVGEGT.

The chain links TRBV6-4 to TRBJ2-3; possibly TRBD2 for D (5 bases). Germline CDR1 MRHNA, CDR2 SNTAGT. V was clipped by 0 bases and J by 0 bases, with 13 bases between them. This CDR3 contains 17 residues. CDR3 residues: CASSDSNEWTSTDTQYF. The CDR3 DNA follows: TGTGCCAGCAGTGACTCGAATGAGTGGACTAGCACAGATACGCAGTATTTT.

This rearrangement joins TRBV29-1 to TRBJ2-3; TRBD2 matches at 7 bases. CDR3 length: 14 residues. V shed 8 bases and J 3 bases; nucleotides not matched to a gene: 11. The germline V gene has CDR1 SQVTM and CDR2 ANQGSEA. The CDR3 DNA follows: TGCAGCAGTTCTGCGGCGGGAGCGACAGATACGCAGTATTTT. This translates into CSSSAAGATDTQYF.

The chain links TRBV14 to TRBJ2-3; TRBD2 agrees at 7 bases. Trimming cost V 4 bases and J 0 bases; bases outside gene matches: 4. From germline, CDR1 is SGHDN and CDR2 FVKESK. CDR3 length: 15 amino acids. CDR3 sequence (DNA): TGTGCCAGCAGCCGACAACTAGCGAGCACAGATACGCAGTATTTT. Protein product: CASSRQLASTDTQYF.

The V gene is TRBV2, the J gene TRBJ2-3; D is perhaps TRBD2 (6 bases). The germline gives CDR1 SNHLY, CDR2 FYNNEI. V lost 3 bases and J lost 0, with 13 bases in between. The CDR3 is made up of 16 amino acids. The CDR3 region has the DNA TGTGCCAGCAGTGAGGGTAGCGGCACTAGCACAGATACGCAGTATTTT. Translation: CASSEGSGTSTDTQYF.

Remarks on this clonotype: A much bigger clone sits one base away, suggesting this may be a read error. V usage is TRBV15 and J usage is TRBJ2-1; 8 bases are shared with TRBD2. CDR1 is LNHNV and CDR2 is YYDKDF in the germline V gene (reference sequence). The CDR3 covers 14 residues. In nucleotides, the CDR3 is TGTGCCACCAGCGAGCGGGAGATGGGGAATGTGCAGTCCTTC. Its translation is CATSEREMGNVQSF.

The chain couples TRBV10-3 to TRBJ2-6; tentatively, D is TRBD1 (5 bases). CDR3 size: 16 residues. Per the germline V gene, CDR1 is ENHRY and CDR2 is SYGVKD. V was cut by 4 bases and J by 0 bases, with 10 bases left in between. As DNA, the CDR3 is TGTGCCATCAGTGTGGGGCACCGCTCTGGGGCCAACGTCCTGACTTTC. Translation gives CAISVGHRSGANVLTF.